This T cell receptor (beta chain) was profiled in a study of CD8 T cells in ankylosing spondylitis. Study-wide points: Blood from ankylosing spondylitis patients appeared to carry a characteristic roughly 8-variant TCR beta motif.

Details on this clonotype: Its antigen is unknown.

TCRdb fed the 5' RACE reads into MiXCR, producing one record per CDR3 protein. The table shows fewer than 250,000 distinct CDR3 sequences, with 15% to 20% occurring only once. This CDR3 has 14 amino acids. In germline, CDR1 is SGHTA, CDR2 FQGTGA. V was cut by 1 base and J by 4 bases, with 9 bases left in between. The TCR originated in a male donor with ankylosing spondylitis. The sequenced sample consisted of blood, either unsorted or a sorted T cell fraction (not recorded which). The chain employs TRBV7-3 and TRBJ2-3; D uncertain. CDR3 nucleotide sequence: TGTGCCAGCAGCTTAATGGACCGTCCAGATACGCAGTATTTT. Residues: CASSLMDRPDTQYF.